This T cell receptor (beta chain) was captured by sequencing in a study of post-analysis software for immune sequencing data. Notes on the study in general: Patients showed TRBV5-6, TRBV5-1 and TRBV20-1 among a few TRBV segments more frequent than in controls.

Each TCR beta cDNA library carried unique molecular identifiers. One entry per CDR3 protein results from TCRdb running MiXCR on the PCR reads. This sample yields roughly 600,000 distinct CDR3 sequences, of which around 47% are seen a single time; approximately 1.7% belongs to the top ten. On this clonotype itself: Its antigen is still unknown.

The V gene's germline CDR1 is SGHNT and CDR2 YENEEA. This CDR3 has 15 residues. The V gene lost 1 base and the J gene lost 2 bases, with 12 bases spanning the gap. The V call is TRBV11-3, the J call TRBJ2-7, with D possibly being TRBD2 (6 bases). Sequencing was performed on blood. This TCR derives from a girl aged 5 to 17 with multiple sclerosis. CDR3 amino acids: CASSLGSGDTYEQYF. CDR3 sequence (DNA): TGTGCCAGCAGCTTAGGGTCGGGAGATACCTACGAGCAGTACTTC.